This T cell receptor beta chain was sequenced during a study of blood T cell repertoires in COVID-19. About the research overall: Donors in the United States, Italy and Spain gave samples during acute or convalescent COVID-19. PBMCs, B-cell-depleted T cells, or T cells were the source of the cDNA or gDNA that made up the material.

Original analysis: Researchers report that nucleated cell counts were estimated from reference gene primer amplification. Produced via immunoSEQ multiplex PCR; TCRdb's table is partial and in-frame only. V and J calls and clone size come straight from that table; D and trimming were deduced from the DNA. The sample carries about 52,000 clones, around 88% recorded once. CDR1 is SNHLY, CDR2 FYNNEI, per germline. This CDR3 has 16 amino acids. The V segment lost 4 bases and the J segment 4 bases; nucleotides outside the gene matches: 6. The sample consisted of peripheral blood. The TCR sequence derives from a woman of 80 years or more with acute or convalescent COVID-19. The V and J genes are TRBV2 and TRBJ2-6, with 8 bases matching TRBD1. CDR3 nucleotide sequence: TGTGCCAGCAGTGCCGACAGGGGAACCGGGGCCAACGTCCTGACTTTC. This sequence encodes CASSADRGTGANVLTF.